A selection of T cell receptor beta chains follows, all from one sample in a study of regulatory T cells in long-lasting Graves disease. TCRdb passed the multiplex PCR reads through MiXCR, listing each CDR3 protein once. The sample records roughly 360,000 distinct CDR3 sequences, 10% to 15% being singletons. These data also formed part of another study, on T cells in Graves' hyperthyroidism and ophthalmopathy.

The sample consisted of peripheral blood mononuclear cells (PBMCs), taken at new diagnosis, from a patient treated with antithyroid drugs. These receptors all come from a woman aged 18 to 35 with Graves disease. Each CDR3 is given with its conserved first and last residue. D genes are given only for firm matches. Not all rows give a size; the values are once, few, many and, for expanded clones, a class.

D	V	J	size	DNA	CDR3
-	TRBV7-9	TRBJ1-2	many	TGTGCCAGCAGCTCGCATGGGGCGCCTAACTATGGCTACACCTTC	CASSSHGAPNYGYTF
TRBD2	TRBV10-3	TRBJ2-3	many	TGTGCCATCAGTGAGTTAGCGGGAGGGACAGATACGCAGTATTTT	CAISELAGGTDTQYF
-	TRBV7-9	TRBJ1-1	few	TGTGCCAGCAGCTTAGCGGGTGGTCGGACTGAAGCTTTCTTT	CASSLAGGRTEAFF
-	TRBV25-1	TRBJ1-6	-	TGTGCCAGCAGTGAATCTCTCGTTAATTCACCCCTCCACTTT	CASSESLVNSPLHF
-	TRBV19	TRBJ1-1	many	TGTGCCAGTAGGAGGGGTTTGAACACTGAAGCTTTCTTT	CASRRGLNTEAFF
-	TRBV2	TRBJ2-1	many	TGTGCCGGAGGGGAGGTGGGAGATTCGGATGAGCAGTTCTTC	CAGGEVGDSDEQFF
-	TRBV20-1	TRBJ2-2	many	TGCAGTGCCCCGACAGTGAACACCGGGGAGCTGTTTTTT	CSAPTVNTGELFF
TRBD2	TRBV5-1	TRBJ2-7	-	TGCGCCAGCAGCGGATCCCGGGGGGTAGCATACGAGCAGTACTTC	CASSGSRGVAYEQYF
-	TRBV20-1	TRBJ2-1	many	TGCAGTGCCTCGCCCGTGACCGACAGATACAATGAGCAGTTCTTC	CSASPVTDRYNEQFF
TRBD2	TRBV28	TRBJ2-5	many	TGTGCCAGCAGTTTACGCGCTAGCGGGAGGGCCGGTGAGGAGACCCAGTACTTC	CASSLRASGRAGEETQYF
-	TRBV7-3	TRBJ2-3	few	TGTGCCAGCAGCCCCCGGGGCCGTAGCACAGATACGCAGTATTTT	CASSPRGRSTDTQYF
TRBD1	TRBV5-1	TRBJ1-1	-	TGCGCCAGCAGCCACCCGGGACAGGGTTACACTGAAGCTTTCTTT	CASSHPGQGYTEAFF
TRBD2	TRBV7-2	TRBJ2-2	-	TGTGCCAGCAGCTTAGCGGGGCCAGGGACTAGCGGCCCCGGGGAGCTGTTTTTT	CASSLAGPGTSGPGELFF
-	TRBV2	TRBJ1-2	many	TGTGCCAGCAGTGAAAGGTCAACATTCAAGAGGGACTATGGCTACACCTTC	CASSERSTFKRDYGYTF
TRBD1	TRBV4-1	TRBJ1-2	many	TGCGCCAGCAGCCATCCGGGACAGGGGTCCGATGGCTACACCTTC	CASSHPGQGSDGYTF
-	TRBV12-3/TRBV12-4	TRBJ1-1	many	TGTGCCAGCAGTTTTTACACTGAAGCTTTCTTT	CASSFYTEAFF
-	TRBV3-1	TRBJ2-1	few	TGTGCCAGCAGCCATACTAGCTCGAGAGCCAATGAGCAGTTCTTC	CASSHTSSRANEQFF
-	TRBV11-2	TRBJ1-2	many	TGTGCCAGCAGCTTATCACCAGGGCCTCTTTATGGCTACACCTTC	CASSLSPGPLYGYTF
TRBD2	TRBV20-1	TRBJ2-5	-	TGCAGTGCTAGTTCGGGACTAGCGGGAGGACCGTACCAAGAGACCCAGTACTTC	CSASSGLAGGPYQETQYF
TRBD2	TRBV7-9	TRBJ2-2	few	TGTGCCAGCAGCTTAACAGACTACAGGCGGGGGGGCTGGTCGGACACCGGGGAGCTGTTTTTT	CASSLTDYRRGGWSDTGELFF
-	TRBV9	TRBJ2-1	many	TGTGCCAGCAGCCCCCGGGGTGGGCATACCAATGAGCAGTTCTTC	CASSPRGGHTNEQFF
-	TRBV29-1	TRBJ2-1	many	TGCAGCGTTGGTTCGGACCTCAGCTCCTACAATGAGCAGTTCTTC	CSVGSDLSSYNEQFF
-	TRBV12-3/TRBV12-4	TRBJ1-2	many	TGTGCCAGCACCGTGGAGGGATTAGGCTATGGCTACACCTTC	CASTVEGLGYGYTF
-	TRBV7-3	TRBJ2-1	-	TGTGCCAGCAGCTTAAATCGGGAAAATGAGCAGTTCTTC	CASSLNRENEQFF
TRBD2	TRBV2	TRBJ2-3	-	TGTGCCAGTAAAGACAGCGGGGGGGCCACAGATACGCAGTATTTT	CASKDSGGATDTQYF
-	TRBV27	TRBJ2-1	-	TGTGCCAGCAGCTCCCTCCCCGGCGGCGGATACTACAATGAGCAGTTCTTC	CASSSLPGGGYYNEQFF
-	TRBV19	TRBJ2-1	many	TGTGCCAGCAATCCCCCCAGACACGGAACGAATGAGCAGTTCTTC	CASNPPRHGTNEQFF
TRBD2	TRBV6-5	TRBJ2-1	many	TGTGCCAGCAGTTTGACTAGCGGGATTGAGCAGTTCTTC	CASSLTSGIEQFF